Sequencing of this T cell receptor beta chain was carried out in a study of blood T cell repertoires in COVID-19. Study in general: Material from acute and convalescent COVID-19 was sourced from the United States, Italy and Spain.

Sequenced by immunoSEQ multiplex PCR; TCRdb stores in-frame clones only, minus some. The table has 240,000 or so clones, approximately 84% seen once. Participants were placed into cohorts based on the clinical history they reported. This CDR3 comprises 19 residues. The specimen was PBMCs or T cells enriched from blood (not recorded which). The TCR was taken from a woman aged 40 to 55 with acute COVID-19. The chain uses TRBV21-1 and TRBJ2-1; the table's D call of TRBD2 was not tested on the DNA. TRBV21-1 is an annotated pseudogene. The CDR3 reads CASATPPVELRTSGNEQFF. The CDR3 DNA reads TGTGCCAGCGCCACCCCTCCTGTTGAGTTAAGGACTAGCGGCAATGAGCAGTTCTTC.